Below, 27 T cell receptor beta chains from the same sample are listed, as sequenced in a study of control samples from healthy donors and cancer patients. Profiled with immunoSEQ multiplex PCR; TCRdb holds only in-frame clones, not every one. Here the sample spans over 200,000 clones, more than 65% being singletons. Sample: PBMCs. The receptors come from a woman aged 55 to 70 with lung cancer.

CDR3 DNA: TGTGCCAGTACCAGGGGGGGCCAGTCCTACAATGAGCAGTTCTTC. Encoded protein: CASTRGGQSYNEQFF. The chain recombines TRBV19 with TRBJ2-1; D possibly matches TRBD1 or TRBD2 (7 bases each). Germline V lookup: CDR1 LNHDA, CDR2 SQIVND (reference sequence). V was cut by 7 bases and J by 1 base, with 14 bases left in between. The CDR3 consists of 15 residues.

This chain connects TRBV25-1 to TRBJ2-7; D may be TRBD1 (6 bases). Germline V gives CDR1 MGHDK, CDR2 SYGVNS. The CDR3 runs 14 residues. Trimming took off 3 bases at V and 5 bases at J, with 14 bases between the two ends. This CDR3 is CASSDGPPGDEQYF. The CDR3, as DNA: TGTGCCAGCAGTGACGGGCCCCCAGGGGACGAGCAGTACTTC.

This clone was seen once. The chain recombines TRBV9 with TRBJ2-1; D gene ambiguous. The CDR3 runs to 15 residues. The germline CDR1 and CDR2 sequences are SGDLS and YYNGEE. V was cut by 4 bases and J by 0 bases, with 11 bases left in between. CDR3 region: CASSTSKSSYNEQFF. The CDR3 DNA is TGTGCCAGCAGCACCTCCAAGAGCTCCTACAATGAGCAGTTCTTC.

CDR3 sequence reads: CASSLAGGTGRLEKLFF. The CDR3 bases are TGTGCCAGCAGCCTTGCAGGGGGGACAGGGAGACTTGAAAAACTGTTTTTT. This chain connects TRBV3-1 (or the pseudogene TRBV3-2) to TRBJ1-4; 9 nucleotides match TRBD1. The CDR3 runs 17 residues. V shed 4 bases and J 7 bases; nucleotides not matched to a gene: 13. Germline CDR1 and CDR2: LGHDT and YNNKEL (reference sequence).

The gene calls are TRBV27 and TRBJ1-1, with a tentative D call TRBD1 (5 bases). Germline loops: CDR1 MNHEY, CDR2 SMNVEV (reference sequence). V was cut by 6 bases and J by 0 bases, with 14 bases left in between. The CDR3 sequence is 15 residues long. In DNA, the CDR3 is TGTGCCAGCAGCCCCGGGACTCAAATGAACACTGAAGCTTTCTTT. Its protein product is CASSPGTQMNTEAFF.

The chain has TRBV5-1 and TRBJ2-7; 15 bases are shared with TRBD2. Germline V CDR1 and CDR2: SGHRS, YFSETQ. After removal of 4 bases from V and 7 bases from J, the junction contained 6 bases not matched to a gene. There are 15 residues in the CDR3. The CDR3 DNA is TGCGCCAGCAGCCGGACTAGCGGGAGGGCCGTAGAGCAGTACTTC. This encodes CASSRTSGRAVEQYF.

This clone occurred a few times. CDR3 amino acids: CASDLDRGYGYTF. CDR3 in DNA: TGTGCCAGCGATCTCGACAGGGGATACGGCTACACCTTC. The chain employs TRBV7-9 and TRBJ1-2, with TRBD1 matching over 8 bases. Germline V gene lookup returns CDR1 SEHNR and CDR2 FQNEAQ (reference sequence). V trimming: 8 bases; J trimming: 8 bases; junction bases outside the gene matches: 10. The CDR3 loop spans 13 amino acids.

This chain connects TRBV11-2 to TRBJ2-1, with no clear D. This CDR3 has 15 amino acids. Trimming took 1 base from V and 0 from J, leaving 7 bases between them. Germline V gives CDR1 SGHAT, CDR2 FQNNGV. For the CDR3, the DNA is TGTGCCAGCAGCTTAGCCAGGAGCTCCTACAATGAGCAGTTCTTC. It encodes CASSLARSSYNEQFF.

The chain uses TRBV19 and TRBJ1-2; 9 positions match TRBD1. Germline trimming cut 6 bases from V and 4 bases from J; bases unmatched to any gene: 9. Germline V gene data show CDR1 as LNHDA and CDR2 as SQIVND (reference sequence). CDR3 size: 15 residues. DNA of the CDR3: TGTGCCAGTAGGTCCCCTGACAGGGGGGTCTATGGCTACACCTTC. Translated, it gives CASRSPDRGVYGYTF.

V gene TRBV14 combines with J gene TRBJ1-1; D remains unclear. Germline CDR1 and CDR2: SGHDN and FVKESK. The CDR3 consists of 14 residues. The ends were cut back, 2 bases at V and 6 bases at J, with 13 bases in the middle. The CDR3: CASSQNGLPPEAFF. CDR3 DNA sequence: TGTGCCAGCAGCCAAAACGGTCTCCCTCCTGAAGCTTTCTTT.

The chain is built from TRBV7-3 and TRBJ2-3; 7 bases fit TRBD2. After removal of 3 bases from V and 1 base from J, the junction contained 1 base not matched to a gene. The CDR3 sequence is 14 residues long. Germline loops: CDR1 SGHTA, CDR2 FQGTGA. CDR3: CASSFSGRTDTQYF. The CDR3 DNA follows: TGTGCCAGCAGCTTTAGCGGGCGCACAGATACGCAGTATTTT.

The V gene is TRBV27, the J gene TRBJ1-5; 7 positions match TRBD1. Germline lookup yields CDR1 MNHEY and CDR2 SMNVEV (reference sequence). V was pared by 4 bases and J by 6 bases, with 6 bases of the junction left unmatched. The length of the CDR3 is 14 residues. The DNA for the CDR3 is TGTGCCAGCAGTTCAGACAGGGTTGCTCAGCCCCAGCATTTT. Encoded protein: CASSSDRVAQPQHF.

The genes are TRBV19 and TRBJ1-5; D unresolved. The CDR3 loop spans 13 amino acids. Germline V lookup: CDR1 LNHDA, CDR2 SQIVND (reference sequence). V lost 4 bases to trimming and J lost 6 bases, with 10 bases between them. CDR3 nucleotide sequence: TGTGCCAGTAGTACCACATGGGGTCAGCCCCAGCATTTT. Its translation: CASSTTWGQPQHF.

The chain combines TRBV27 with TRBJ1-6; D gene unclear. The CDR3 has 14 amino acids. The germline V gene encodes CDR1 MNHEY and CDR2 SMNVEV (reference sequence). Trimming took 4 bases from V and 7 from J, leaving 11 bases between them. The CDR3: CASSYIVENSPLHF. CDR3 in DNA: TGTGCCAGCAGTTACATAGTAGAGAATTCACCCCTCCACTTT.

J is TRBJ1-2 and V is TRBV10-2; no clear D. Germline V gene lookup returns CDR1 WSHSY and CDR2 SAAADI. V dropped 2 bases and J dropped 8 bases, with 15 bases sitting between them. The CDR3 spans 14 residues. The CDR3 DNA follows: TGCGCCAGCAGTGAGATGGGGTCAGGAGAAGGCTACACCTTC. The encoded protein is CASSEMGSGEGYTF.

This clone has a handful of counts. V is TRBV6-1 and J is TRBJ1-2; perhaps TRBD1 as D (5 bases). The CDR3 runs to 14 residues. The germline gives CDR1 MNHNS, CDR2 SASEGT. V lost 2 bases and J 7 bases, leaving 14 bases between the germline ends. The CDR3 DNA follows: TGTGCCAGCAGTGAACGTATCAGCGGGGGTGGCTACACCTTC. Translated: CASSERISGGGYTF.

DNA of the CDR3: TGTGCCAGCAGCTACCGGAACACTGAAGCTTTCTTT. Amino acid sequence: CASSYRNTEAFF. The gene calls are TRBV6-5 and TRBJ1-1; no clear D. The V and J ends lost 6 bases and 1 base respectively, with 6 bases between them. Germline CDR1 reads MNHEY; CDR2 reads SVGAGI. This CDR3 region has 12 residues.

This chain connects TRBV6-6 to TRBJ2-1; D is perhaps TRBD2 (5 bases). In germline, CDR1 is MNHNY, CDR2 SVGAGI (reference sequence). The CDR3 consists of 13 residues. The V and J ends lost 5 bases and 5 bases respectively, with 10 bases between them. The CDR3 DNA follows: TGTGCCAGCAGTCTCGGGGAGAACAATGAGCAGTTCTTC. It encodes CASSLGENNEQFF.

CDR3 DNA: TGTGCCACCACGGGGGGACTAAATTCACCCCTCCACTTT. It specifies CATTGGLNSPLHF. The chain couples TRBV16 to TRBJ1-6, with D possibly TRBD1 on 5 matching bases. The CDR3 covers 13 residues. V was clipped by 10 bases and J by 7 bases, with 14 bases between them. Germline V gives CDR1 KGHSY, CDR2 FQNENV.

The chain recombines TRBV25-1 with TRBJ1-3, with D unclear. This CDR3 has 13 amino acids. Germline V gives CDR1 MGHDK, CDR2 SYGVNS. Trimming stripped 9 bases from V and 4 bases from J, with 13 bases between. For the CDR3, the DNA is TGTGCCAGTAACGGGTTTGGGGGAAACACCATATATTTT. Its protein product is CASNGFGGNTIYF.

To note about this clone: The sample contains more than one DNA sequence encoding this CDR3. The CDR3 region is CASSLEVGEQYF. CDR3 bases: TGTGCCAGCAGCTTAGAGGTAGGGGAGCAGTACTTC. The chain has TRBV7-2 and TRBJ2-7; D unresolved. Germline-derived CDR1 and CDR2 are SGHTA and FQGNSA. The germline V and J ends were trimmed by 1 base and 7 bases, with 8 bases remaining between them. The CDR3 is 12 residues long. Complete variable domain (other parts from reference TRBV7-2 and TRBJ2-7): GAGVSQSPSNKVTEKGKDVELRCDPISGHTALYWYRQSLGQGLEFLIYFQGNSAPDKSGLPSDRFSAERTGGSVSTLTIQRTQQEDSAVYLCASSLEVGEQYFGPGTRLTVT.

The chain has TRBV11-3 and TRBJ2-3; D is ambiguous. V dropped 4 bases and J dropped 4 bases, with 6 bases sitting between them. There are 12 residues in the CDR3. CDR1 and CDR2 from the germline V gene are SGHNT and YENEEA. The CDR3, as DNA: TGTGCCAGCAGCTCTTGGCCAGATACGCAGTATTTT. Protein: CASSSWPDTQYF.

The rearrangement uses TRBV13 and TRBJ1-3; D remains ambiguous. The J call may be wrong; the DNA end is better matched by TRBJ2-2. The CDR3 is made up of 15 amino acids. The germline V gene encodes CDR1 PRHDT and CDR2 FYEKMQ (reference sequence). CDR3 coding DNA: TGTGCCAGCAGCTTACTGGGCGCGAACACCGGGGAGCTGTTTTTT. It translates to CASSLLGANTGELFF.

The chain is built from TRBV6-5 and TRBJ1-3; D uncertain. The CDR3 has 13 residues. V shed 8 bases and J shed 0 bases, with 8 bases lying between them. Per germline, CDR1 MNHEY and CDR2 SVGAGI. CDR3: CASAESSGNTIYF. CDR3 bases: TGTGCCAGCGCGGAGTCCTCTGGAAACACCATATATTTT.

The V and J genes are TRBV7-9 and TRBJ2-7; possibly TRBD1 for D (5 bases). Germline V gene lookup returns CDR1 SEHNR and CDR2 FQNEAQ (reference sequence). CDR3 length equals 13 residues. Trimming took off 5 bases at V and 3 bases at J, with 11 bases between the two ends. The CDR3 protein is CASSPGRDYEQYF. Written as DNA, the CDR3 is TGTGCCAGCAGCCCGGGCAGGGACTACGAGCAGTACTTC.

J is TRBJ1-4 and V is TRBV6-5; D is perhaps TRBD1 (6 bases). CDR3 length equals 15 residues. Per germline, CDR1 MNHEY and CDR2 SVGAGI. V dropped 5 bases and J dropped 6 bases, with 16 bases sitting between them. The CDR3 region is CASSRTGGAYEKLFF. The CDR3 region has the DNA TGTGCCAGCAGTCGAACCGGGGGGGCCTATGAAAAACTGTTTTTT.

The sample holds a few counts of this clone. This chain uses TRBV28 with TRBJ2-5; 7 bases agree with TRBD2. With V trimmed by 9 bases and J by 4 bases, 5 bases remained unmatched. The CDR3 spans 12 residues. From germline, CDR1 is MDHEN and CDR2 SYDVKM. Here the CDR3 reads CASSGGVETQYF. In DNA, the CDR3 is TGTGCCAGTTCTGGGGGGGTAGAGACCCAGTACTTC.